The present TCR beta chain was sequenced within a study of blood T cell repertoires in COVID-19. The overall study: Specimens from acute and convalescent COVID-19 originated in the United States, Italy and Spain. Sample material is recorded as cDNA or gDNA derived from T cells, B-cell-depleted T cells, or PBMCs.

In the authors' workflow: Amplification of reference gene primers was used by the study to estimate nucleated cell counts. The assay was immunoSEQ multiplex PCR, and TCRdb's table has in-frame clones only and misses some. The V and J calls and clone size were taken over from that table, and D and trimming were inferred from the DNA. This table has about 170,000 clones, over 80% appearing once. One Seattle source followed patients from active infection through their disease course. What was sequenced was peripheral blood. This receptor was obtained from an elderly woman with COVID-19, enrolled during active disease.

The CDR3 loop is CASSQAGSKNNSPLHF. In DNA, the CDR3 is TGTGCCAGCAGCCAAGCAGGCTCGAAAAATAATTCACCCCTCCACTTT. The chain combines TRBV3-1 (or the pseudogene TRBV3-2) with TRBJ1-6; D is unclear. This CDR3 comprises 16 residues. V lost 1 base and J lost 5, with 12 bases in between. In germline, CDR1 is LGHDT, CDR2 YNNKEL (reference sequence).